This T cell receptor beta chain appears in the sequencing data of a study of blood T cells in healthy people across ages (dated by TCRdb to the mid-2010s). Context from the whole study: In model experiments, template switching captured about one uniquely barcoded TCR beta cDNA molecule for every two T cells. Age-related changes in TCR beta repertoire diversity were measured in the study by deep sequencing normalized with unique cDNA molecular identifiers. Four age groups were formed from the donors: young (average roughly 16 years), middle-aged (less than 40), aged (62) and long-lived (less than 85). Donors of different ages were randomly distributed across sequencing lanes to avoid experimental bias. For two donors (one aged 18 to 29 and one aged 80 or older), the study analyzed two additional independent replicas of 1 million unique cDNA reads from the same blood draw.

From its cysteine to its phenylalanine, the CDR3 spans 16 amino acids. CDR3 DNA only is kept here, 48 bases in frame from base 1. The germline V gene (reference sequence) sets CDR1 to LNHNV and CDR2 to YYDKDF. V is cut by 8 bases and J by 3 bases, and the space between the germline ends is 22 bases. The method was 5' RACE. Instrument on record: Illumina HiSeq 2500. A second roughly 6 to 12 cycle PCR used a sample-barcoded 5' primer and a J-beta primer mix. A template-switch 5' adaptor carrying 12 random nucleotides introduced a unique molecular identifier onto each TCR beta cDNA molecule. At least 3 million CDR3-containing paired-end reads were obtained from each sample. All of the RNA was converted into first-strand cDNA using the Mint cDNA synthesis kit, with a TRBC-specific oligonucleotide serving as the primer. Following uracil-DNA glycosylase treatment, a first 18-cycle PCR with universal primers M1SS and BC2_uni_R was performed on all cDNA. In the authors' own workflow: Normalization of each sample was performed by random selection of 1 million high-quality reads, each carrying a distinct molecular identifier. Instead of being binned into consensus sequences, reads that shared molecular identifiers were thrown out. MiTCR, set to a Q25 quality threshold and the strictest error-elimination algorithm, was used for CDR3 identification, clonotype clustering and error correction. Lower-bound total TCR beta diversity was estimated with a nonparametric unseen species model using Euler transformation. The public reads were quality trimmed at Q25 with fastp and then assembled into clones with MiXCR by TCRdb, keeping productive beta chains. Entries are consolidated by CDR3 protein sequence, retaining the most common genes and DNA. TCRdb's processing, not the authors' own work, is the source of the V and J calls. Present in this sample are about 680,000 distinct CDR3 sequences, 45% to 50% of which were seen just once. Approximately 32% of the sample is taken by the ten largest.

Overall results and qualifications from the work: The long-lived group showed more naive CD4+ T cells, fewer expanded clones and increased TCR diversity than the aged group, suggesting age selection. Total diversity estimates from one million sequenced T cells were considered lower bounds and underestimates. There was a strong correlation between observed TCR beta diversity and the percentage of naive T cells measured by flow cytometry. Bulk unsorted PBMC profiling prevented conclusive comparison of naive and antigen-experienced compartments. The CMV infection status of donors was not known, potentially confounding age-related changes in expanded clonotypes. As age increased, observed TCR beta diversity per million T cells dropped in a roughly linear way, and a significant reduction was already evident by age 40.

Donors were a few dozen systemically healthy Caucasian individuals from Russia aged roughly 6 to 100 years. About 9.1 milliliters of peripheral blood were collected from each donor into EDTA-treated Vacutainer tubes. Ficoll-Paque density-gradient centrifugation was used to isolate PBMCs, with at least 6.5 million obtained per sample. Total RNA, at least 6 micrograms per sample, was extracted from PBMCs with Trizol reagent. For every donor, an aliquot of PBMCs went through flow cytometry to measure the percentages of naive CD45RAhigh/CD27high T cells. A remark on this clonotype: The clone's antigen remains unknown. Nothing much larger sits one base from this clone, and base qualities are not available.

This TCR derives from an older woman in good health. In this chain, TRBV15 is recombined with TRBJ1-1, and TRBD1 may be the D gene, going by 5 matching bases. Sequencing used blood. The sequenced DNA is TGTGCCACCGCGTCCGGCAGGGCTAGGAGCGACACTGAAGCTTTCTTT. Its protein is CATASGRARSDTEAFF. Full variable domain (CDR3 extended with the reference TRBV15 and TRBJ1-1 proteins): DAMVIQNPRYQVTQFGKPVTLSCSQTLNHNVMYWYQQKSSQAPKLLFHYYDKDFNNEADTPDNFQSRRPNTSFCFLDIRSPGLGDTAMYLCATASGRARSDTEAFFGQGTRLTVV.